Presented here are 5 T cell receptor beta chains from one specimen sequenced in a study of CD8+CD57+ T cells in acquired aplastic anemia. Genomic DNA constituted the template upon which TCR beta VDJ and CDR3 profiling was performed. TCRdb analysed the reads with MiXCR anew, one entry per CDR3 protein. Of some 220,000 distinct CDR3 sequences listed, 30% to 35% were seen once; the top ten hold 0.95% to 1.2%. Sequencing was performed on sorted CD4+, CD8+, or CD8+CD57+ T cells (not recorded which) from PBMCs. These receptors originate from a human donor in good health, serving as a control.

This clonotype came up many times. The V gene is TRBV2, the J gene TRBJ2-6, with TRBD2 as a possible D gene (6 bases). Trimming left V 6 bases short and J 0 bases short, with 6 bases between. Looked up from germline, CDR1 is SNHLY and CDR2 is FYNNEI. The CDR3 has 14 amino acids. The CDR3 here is CASRRGSGANVLTF. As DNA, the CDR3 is TGTGCCAGCAGGCGGGGCTCTGGGGCCAACGTCCTGACTTTC.

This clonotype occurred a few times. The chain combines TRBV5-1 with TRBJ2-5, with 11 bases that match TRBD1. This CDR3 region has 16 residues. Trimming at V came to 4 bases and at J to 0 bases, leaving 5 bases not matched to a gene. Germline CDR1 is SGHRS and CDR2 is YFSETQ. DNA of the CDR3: TGCGCCAGCAGCGGGGGGGACAGGGGGTACCAAGAGACCCAGTACTTC. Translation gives CASSGGDRGYQETQYF.

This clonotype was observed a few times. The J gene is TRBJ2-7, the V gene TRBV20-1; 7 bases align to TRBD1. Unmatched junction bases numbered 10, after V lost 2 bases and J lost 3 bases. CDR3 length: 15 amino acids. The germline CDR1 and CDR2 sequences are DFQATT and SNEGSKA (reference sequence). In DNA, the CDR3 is TGCAGTGCTAGAAATCAGACAGGGAATGTCTACGAGCAGTACTTC. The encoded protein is CSARNQTGNVYEQYF.

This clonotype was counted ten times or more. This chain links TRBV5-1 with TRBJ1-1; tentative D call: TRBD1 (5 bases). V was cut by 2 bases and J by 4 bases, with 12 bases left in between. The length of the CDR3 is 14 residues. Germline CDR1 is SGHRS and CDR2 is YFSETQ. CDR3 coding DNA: TGCGCCAGCAGCTTAGGGGATGTTGGCACTGAAGCTTTCTTT. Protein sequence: CASSLGDVGTEAFF.

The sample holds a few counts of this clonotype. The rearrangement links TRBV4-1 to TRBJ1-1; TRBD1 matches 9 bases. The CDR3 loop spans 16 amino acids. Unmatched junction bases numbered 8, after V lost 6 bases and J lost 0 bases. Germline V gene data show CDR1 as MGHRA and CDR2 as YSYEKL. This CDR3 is CASRGQGISLNTEAFF. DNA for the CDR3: TGCGCCAGCAGGGGACAGGGAATTTCCTTGAACACTGAAGCTTTCTTT.